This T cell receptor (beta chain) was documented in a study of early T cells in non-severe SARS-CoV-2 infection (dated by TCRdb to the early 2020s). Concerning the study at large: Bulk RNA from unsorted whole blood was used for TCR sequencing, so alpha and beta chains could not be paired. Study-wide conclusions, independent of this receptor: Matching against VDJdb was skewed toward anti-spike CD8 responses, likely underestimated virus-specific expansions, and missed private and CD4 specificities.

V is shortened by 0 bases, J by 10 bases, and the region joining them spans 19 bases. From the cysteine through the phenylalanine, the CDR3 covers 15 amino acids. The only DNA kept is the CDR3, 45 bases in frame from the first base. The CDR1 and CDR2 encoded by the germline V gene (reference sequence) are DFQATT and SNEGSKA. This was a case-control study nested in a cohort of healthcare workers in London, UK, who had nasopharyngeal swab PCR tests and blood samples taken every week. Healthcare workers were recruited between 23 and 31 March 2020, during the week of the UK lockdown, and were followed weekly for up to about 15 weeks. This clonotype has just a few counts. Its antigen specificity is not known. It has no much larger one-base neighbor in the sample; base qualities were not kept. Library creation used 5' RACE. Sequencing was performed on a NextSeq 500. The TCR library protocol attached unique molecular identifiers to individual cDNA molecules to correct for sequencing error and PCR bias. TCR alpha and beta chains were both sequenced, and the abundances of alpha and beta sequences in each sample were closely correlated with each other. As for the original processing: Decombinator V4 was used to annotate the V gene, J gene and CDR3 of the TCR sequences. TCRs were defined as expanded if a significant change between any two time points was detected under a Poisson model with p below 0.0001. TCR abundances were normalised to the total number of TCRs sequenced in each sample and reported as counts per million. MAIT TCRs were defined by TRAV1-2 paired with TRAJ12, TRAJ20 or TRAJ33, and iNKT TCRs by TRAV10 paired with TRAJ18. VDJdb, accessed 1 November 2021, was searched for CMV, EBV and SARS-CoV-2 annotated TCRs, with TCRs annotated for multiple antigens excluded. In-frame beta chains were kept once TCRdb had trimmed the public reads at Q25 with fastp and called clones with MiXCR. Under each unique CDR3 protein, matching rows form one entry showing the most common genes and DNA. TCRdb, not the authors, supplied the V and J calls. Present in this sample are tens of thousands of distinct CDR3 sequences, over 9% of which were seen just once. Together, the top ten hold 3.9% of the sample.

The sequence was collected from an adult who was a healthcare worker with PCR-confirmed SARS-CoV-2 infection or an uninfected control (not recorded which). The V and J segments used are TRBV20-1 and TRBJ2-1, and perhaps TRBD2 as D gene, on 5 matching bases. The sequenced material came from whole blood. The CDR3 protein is CSARDPNQAAGEQFF. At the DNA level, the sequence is TGCAGTGCTAGAGATCCCAACCAAGCGGCAGGAGAGCAGTTCTTC.